Below are 6 T cell receptor beta chains sequenced from a single sample in a study of T cell repertoires in cytomegalovirus infection. A single record per CDR3 protein comes from TCRdb applying MiXCR to the reads. The table has 560,000 or so distinct CDR3 sequences, 15% to 20% seen once. The specimen was CD8+ T cells from PBMCs. All receptors come from a human donor in good health (CMV status not recorded). Some clones in this sample may be carry-over from other donors' samples.

Only a few counts were recorded for this clonotype. V and J are TRBV18 and TRBJ2-1; TRBD2 agrees at 8 bases. CDR3 length: 15 residues. V gave up 6 bases and J gave up 2 bases; unmatched junction bases: 6. Germline V lookup: CDR1 KGHSH, CDR2 LQKENI. Written as DNA, the CDR3 is TGTGCCAGCTCCCAAGGACTAGCCACCTACAATGAGCAGTTCTTC. Its translation: CASSQGLATYNEQFF.

The V call is TRBV10-1, the J call TRBJ2-1; maybe TRBD2 (7 bases). The V gene lost 3 bases and the J gene lost 4 bases, with 19 bases spanning the gap. Germline CDR1 WNHNN, CDR2 SYGVQD (reference sequence). This CDR3 comprises 17 residues. The CDR3 loop reads CASSDPGGSGVYNEQFF. The CDR3 DNA reads TGCGCCAGCAGTGACCCCGGGGGCAGCGGGGTATACAATGAGCAGTTCTTC.

This clonotype was observed at least ten times. The chain uses TRBV7-6 and TRBJ2-1, with 7 bases that match TRBD1. The germline CDR1 and CDR2 sequences are SGHVS and FNYEAQ. V dropped 1 base and J dropped 6; count of bases not matched to a gene: 12. The CDR3 is made up of 17 amino acids. CDR3 protein: CASSLEPTGLRPNEQFF. The CDR3 region has the DNA TGTGCCAGCAGCTTAGAGCCGACAGGGTTGCGCCCCAATGAGCAGTTCTTC.

At least ten counts were recorded for this clonotype. The genes are TRBV7-8 and TRBJ2-1; 11 positions agree with TRBD2. Trimming took 0 bases from V and 3 from J; bases not matched to a gene: 1. The CDR3 runs to 16 residues. Germline CDR1 SGHVS, CDR2 FQNEAQ. CDR3 loop: CASSLAGTSGYNEQFF. The DNA of the CDR3 is TGTGCCAGCAGCTTAGCGGGGACTAGCGGCTACAATGAGCAGTTCTTC.

This clonotype was recorded a few times. The chain employs TRBV2 and TRBJ2-1; TRBD2 aligns across 10 bases. Germline values: CDR1 SNHLY, CDR2 FYNNEI. With V trimmed by 2 bases and J by 8 bases, 9 bases remained unmatched. CDR3 length: 16 residues. CDR3 region: CASSELLLAGVYEQFF. The CDR3 coding sequence is TGTGCCAGCAGTGAACTCCTTCTAGCGGGGGTCTATGAGCAGTTCTTC.

Concerning this clonotype: This clone may be a read error of a much larger clone one base away. The genes are TRBV7-9 and TRBJ2-3; 11 nucleotides line up with TRBD2. Germline lookup yields CDR1 SEHNR and CDR2 FQNEAQ (reference sequence). J was trimmed by 4 bases and V by 7 bases; bases with no gene match: 19. CDR3 length: 19 residues. The CDR3 DNA follows: TGTGCCAGCAACCACAATACCGGTGAACTAGCGGGAGCCCCAGATACGCAGTATTTT. Amino acid sequence: CASNHNTGELAGAPDTQYF.